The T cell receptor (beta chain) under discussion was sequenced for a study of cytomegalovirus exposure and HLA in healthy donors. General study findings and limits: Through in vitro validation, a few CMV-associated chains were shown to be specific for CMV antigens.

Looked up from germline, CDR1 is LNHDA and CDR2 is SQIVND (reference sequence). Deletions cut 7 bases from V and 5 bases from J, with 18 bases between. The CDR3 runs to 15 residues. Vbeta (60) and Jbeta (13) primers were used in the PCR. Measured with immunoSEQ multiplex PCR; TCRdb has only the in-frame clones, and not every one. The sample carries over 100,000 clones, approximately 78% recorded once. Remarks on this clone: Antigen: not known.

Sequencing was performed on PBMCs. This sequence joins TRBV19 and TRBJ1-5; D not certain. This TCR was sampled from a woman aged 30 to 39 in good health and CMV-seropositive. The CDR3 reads CASNRGKRGDQPQHF. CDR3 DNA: TGTGCCAGTAATCGAGGCAAGCGAGGTGATCAGCCCCAGCATTTT.